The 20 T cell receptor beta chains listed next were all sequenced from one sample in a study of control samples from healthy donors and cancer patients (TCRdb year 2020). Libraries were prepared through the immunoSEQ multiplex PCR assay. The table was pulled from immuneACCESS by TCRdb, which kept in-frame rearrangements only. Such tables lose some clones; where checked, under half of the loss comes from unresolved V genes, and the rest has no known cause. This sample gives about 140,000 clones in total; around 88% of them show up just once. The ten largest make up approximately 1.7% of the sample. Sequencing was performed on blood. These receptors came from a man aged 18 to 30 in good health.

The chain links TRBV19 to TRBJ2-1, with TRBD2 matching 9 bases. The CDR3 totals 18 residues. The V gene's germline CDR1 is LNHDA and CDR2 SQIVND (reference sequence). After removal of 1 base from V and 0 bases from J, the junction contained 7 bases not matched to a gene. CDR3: CASSIVSSGEASYNEQFF. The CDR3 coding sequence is TGTGCCAGTAGTATAGTCTCTAGCGGGGAAGCCTCCTACAATGAGCAGTTCTTC.

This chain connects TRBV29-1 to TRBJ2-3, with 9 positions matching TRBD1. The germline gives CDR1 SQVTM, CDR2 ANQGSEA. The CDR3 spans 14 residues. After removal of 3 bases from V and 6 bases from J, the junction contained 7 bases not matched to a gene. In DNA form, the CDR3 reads TGCAGCGTTGATTCCCGGACAGGGGACGATACGCAGTATTTT. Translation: CSVDSRTGDDTQYF.

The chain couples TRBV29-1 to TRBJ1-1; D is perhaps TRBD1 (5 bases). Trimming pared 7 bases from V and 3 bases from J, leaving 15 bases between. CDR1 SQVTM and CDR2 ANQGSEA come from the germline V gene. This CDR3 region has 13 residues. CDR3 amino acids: CSDGTWLDTEAFF. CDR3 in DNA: TGCAGCGATGGGACCTGGCTGGACACTGAAGCTTTCTTT.

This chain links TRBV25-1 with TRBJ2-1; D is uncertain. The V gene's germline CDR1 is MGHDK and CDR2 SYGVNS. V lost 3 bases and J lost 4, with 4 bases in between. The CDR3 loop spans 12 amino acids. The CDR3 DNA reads TGTGCCAGCAGTGACGGGTACAATGAGCAGTTCTTC. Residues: CASSDGYNEQFF.

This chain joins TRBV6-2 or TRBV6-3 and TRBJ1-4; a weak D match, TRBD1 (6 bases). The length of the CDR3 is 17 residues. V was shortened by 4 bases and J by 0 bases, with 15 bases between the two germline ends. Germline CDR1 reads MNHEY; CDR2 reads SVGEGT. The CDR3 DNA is TGTGCCAGCAGTTCCTATCGGGGGCGATCAACTAATGAAAAACTGTTTTTT. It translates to CASSSYRGRSTNEKLFF.

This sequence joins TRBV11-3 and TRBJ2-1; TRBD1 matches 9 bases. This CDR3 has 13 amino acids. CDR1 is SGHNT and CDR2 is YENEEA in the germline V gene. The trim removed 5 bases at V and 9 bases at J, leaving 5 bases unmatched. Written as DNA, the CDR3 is TGTGCCAGCAGCCGGGACAGGGACGGTGAGCAGTTCTTC. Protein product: CASSRDRDGEQFF.

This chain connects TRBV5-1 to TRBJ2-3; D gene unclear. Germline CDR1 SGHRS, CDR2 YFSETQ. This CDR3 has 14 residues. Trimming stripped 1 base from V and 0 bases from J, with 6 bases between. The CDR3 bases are TGCGCCAGCAGCTTGAGTCAAAGCACAGATACGCAGTATTTT. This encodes CASSLSQSTDTQYF.

The CDR3 region is CASSVGAATSNQPQHF. The CDR3 DNA reads as TGTGCCAGCAGCGTTGGGGCAGCAACTAGCAATCAGCCCCAGCATTTT. The rearrangement uses TRBV21-1 and TRBJ1-5; the table's D gene call, TRBD1, was not cross checked with the DNA. TRBV21-1 is a pseudogene segment. CDR3 length: 16 amino acids.

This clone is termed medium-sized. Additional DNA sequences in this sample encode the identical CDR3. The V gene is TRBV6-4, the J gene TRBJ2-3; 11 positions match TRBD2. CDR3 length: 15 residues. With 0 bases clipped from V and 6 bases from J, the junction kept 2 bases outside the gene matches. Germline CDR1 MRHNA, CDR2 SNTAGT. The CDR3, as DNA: TGTGCCAGCAGTGACTCTAGCGGGGGGGCCGATACGCAGTATTTT. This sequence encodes CASSDSSGGADTQYF.

CDR3 protein: CAISESGTHSGNTIYF. In DNA, the CDR3 is TGTGCCATCAGTGAGTCTGGCACCCACTCTGGAAACACCATATATTTT. The chain joins TRBV10-3 to TRBJ1-3; D unresolved. V was pared by 0 bases and J by 0 bases, with 9 bases between. This CDR3 has 16 residues. Per germline, CDR1 ENHRY and CDR2 SYGVKD.

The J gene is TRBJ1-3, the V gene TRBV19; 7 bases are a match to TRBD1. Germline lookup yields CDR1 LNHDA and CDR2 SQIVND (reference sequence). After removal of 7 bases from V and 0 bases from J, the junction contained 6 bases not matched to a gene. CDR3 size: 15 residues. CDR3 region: CASTSQGDSGNTIYF. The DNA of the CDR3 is TGTGCCAGTACTTCTCAGGGGGACTCTGGAAACACCATATATTTT.

The CDR3 bases are TGTGCCAGCAGCCTGACCAGGGGAAGTGGAGATGGCGGGGAACGCACAGATACGCAGTATTTT. Translating it yields CASSLTRGSGDGGERTDTQYF. The V gene is TRBV4-2, the J gene TRBJ2-3; the D call may be TRBD1 or TRBD2 (6 bases each). The ends were cut back, 4 bases at V and 1 base at J, with 30 bases in the middle. This CDR3 comprises 21 residues. From germline, CDR1 is LGHNA and CDR2 YNFKEQ.

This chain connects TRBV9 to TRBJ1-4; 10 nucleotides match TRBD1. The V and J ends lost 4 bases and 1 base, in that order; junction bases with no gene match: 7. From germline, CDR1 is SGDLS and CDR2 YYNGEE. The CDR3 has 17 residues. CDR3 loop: CASSPGQGYLTNEKLFF. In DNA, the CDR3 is TGTGCCAGCAGCCCGGGACAGGGGTACCTAACTAATGAAAAACTGTTTTTT.

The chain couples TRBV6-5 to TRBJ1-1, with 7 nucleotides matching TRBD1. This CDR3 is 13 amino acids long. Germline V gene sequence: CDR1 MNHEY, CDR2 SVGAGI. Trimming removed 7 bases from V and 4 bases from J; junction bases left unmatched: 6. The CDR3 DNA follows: TGTGCCAGCACGAGACAGGGAGGCACTGAAGCTTTCTTT. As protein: CASTRQGGTEAFF.

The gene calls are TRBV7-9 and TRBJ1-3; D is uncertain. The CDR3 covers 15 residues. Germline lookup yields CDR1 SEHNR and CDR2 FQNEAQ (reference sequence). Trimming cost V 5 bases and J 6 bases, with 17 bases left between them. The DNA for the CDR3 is TGTGCCAGCAGCCTTCTGGGAGGAAAGGAAAACACCATATATTTT. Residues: CASSLLGGKENTIYF.

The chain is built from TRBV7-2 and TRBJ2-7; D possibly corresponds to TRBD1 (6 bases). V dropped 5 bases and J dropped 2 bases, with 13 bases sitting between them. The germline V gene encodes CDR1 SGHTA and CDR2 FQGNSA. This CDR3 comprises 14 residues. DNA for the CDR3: TGTGCCAGCAGCAACCGACAGGAGACCTACGAGCAGTACTTC. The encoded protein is CASSNRQETYEQYF.

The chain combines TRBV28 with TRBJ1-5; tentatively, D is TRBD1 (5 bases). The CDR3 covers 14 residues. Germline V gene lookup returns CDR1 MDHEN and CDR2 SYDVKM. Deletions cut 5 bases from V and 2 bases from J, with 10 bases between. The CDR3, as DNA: TGTGCCAGCAGTCCCCGGGGCCGCAATCAGCCCCAGCATTTT. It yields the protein CASSPRGRNQPQHF.

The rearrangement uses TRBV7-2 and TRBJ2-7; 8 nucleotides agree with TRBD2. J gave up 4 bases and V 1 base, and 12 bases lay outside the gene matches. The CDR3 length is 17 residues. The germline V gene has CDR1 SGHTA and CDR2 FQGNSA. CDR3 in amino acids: CASSLGRLAGILYEQYF. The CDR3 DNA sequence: TGTGCCAGCAGCTTAGGTCGGTTAGCGGGGATCCTATACGAGCAGTACTTC.

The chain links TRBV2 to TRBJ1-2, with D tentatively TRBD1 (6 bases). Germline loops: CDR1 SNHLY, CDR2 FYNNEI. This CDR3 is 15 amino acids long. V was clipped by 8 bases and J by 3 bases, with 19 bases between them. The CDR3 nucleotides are TGTGCCAGCGTTAAGGGGGACGGCCAGCACTATGGCTACACCTTC. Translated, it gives CASVKGDGQHYGYTF.

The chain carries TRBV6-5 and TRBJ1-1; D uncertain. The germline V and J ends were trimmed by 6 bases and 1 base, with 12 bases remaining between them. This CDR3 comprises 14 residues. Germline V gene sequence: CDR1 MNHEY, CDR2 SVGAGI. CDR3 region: CASRPGPQNTEAFF. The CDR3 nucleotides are TGTGCCAGCAGGCCAGGACCGCAGAACACTGAAGCTTTCTTT.